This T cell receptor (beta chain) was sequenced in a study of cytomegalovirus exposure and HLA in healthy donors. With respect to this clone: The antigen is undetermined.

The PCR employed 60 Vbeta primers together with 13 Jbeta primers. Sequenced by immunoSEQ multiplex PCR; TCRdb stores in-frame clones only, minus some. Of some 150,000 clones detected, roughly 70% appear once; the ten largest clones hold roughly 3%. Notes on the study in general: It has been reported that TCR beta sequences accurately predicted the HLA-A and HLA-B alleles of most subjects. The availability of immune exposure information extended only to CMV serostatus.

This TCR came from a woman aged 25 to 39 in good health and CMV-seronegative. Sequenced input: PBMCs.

The CDR3, as DNA: TGCAGCGTTGACCGTGGGCAGACCCTCTCCTACAATGAGCAGTTCTTC. Translated: CSVDRGQTLSYNEQFF. The chain carries TRBV29-1 and TRBJ2-1; D uncertain. The V end was cut by 3 bases, the J end by 0 bases, with 15 bases between. Germline-derived CDR1 and CDR2 are SQVTM and ANQGSEA. The CDR3 has 16 residues.